The 2 T cell receptor beta chains below all came from one sample that was sequenced in a study of beta chain features in type 1 diabetes. Every bit of the isolated RNA underwent reverse transcription, so sequencing read expressed TCRB transcripts. Method: immunoSEQ multiplex PCR; TCRdb's copy keeps in-frame clones and lacks some. Altogether some 240,000 clones are present, 15% to 20% being singletons, with the ten largest covering about 0.08%. For these TCRs, the target antigens are not known. Study-level results: Shortening that was moderate but significant affected the TCRB CDR3s of Type 1 diabetes patients in all four CD4+ subsets.

Material: naive CD4+ T cells from blood. Every receptor here comes from a man aged 25-40 years with type 1 diabetes.

The table lists this clone with a few counts. V and J are TRBV11-2 and TRBJ2-5; tentative D call: TRBD2 (6 bases). The ends were cut back, 3 bases at V and 5 bases at J, with 10 bases in the middle. Germline CDR1 and CDR2: SGHAT and FQNNGV. The CDR3 loop spans 13 amino acids. The CDR3 DNA reads TGTGCCAGCAGCTTCCTGGAGGGCGAGACCCAGTACTTC. Translating gives CASSFLEGETQYF.

There are a few counts of this clone. This rearrangement joins TRBV5-1 to TRBJ2-5; D unclear. Per germline, CDR1 SGHRS and CDR2 YFSETQ. Trimming left V 2 bases short and J 1 base short, with 15 bases between. CDR3 length: 16 residues. The CDR3 nucleotides are TGCGCCAGCAGCTTCTCCCCCGGACGGTTCCAAGAGACCCAGTACTTC. Its translation: CASSFSPGRFQETQYF.